This T cell receptor (beta chain) emerged from a study of cytomegalovirus exposure and HLA in healthy donors. General observations from the study: Listed as cytomegalovirus-associated were 170 or so TCR beta chains.

Although they were nominally healthy when sampled, donors likely had unrecorded immune exposures. With 60 Vbeta and 13 Jbeta primers, the PCR was carried out. The data were produced by immunoSEQ multiplex PCR, yet TCRdb's version contains in-frame clones alone and is incomplete. The sample shows more than 100,000 clones, 65% to 80% of them seen only once. About this clone: Antigen unknown.

The sample comprised PBMCs. This clonotype originated in a man aged 60-69 years in good health and CMV-seropositive.

CDR3 DNA: TGTGCCAGCAGAAGGACAGGGAGCACTGAAGCTTTCTTT. Translating it yields CASRRTGSTEAFF. V usage is TRBV28 and J usage is TRBJ1-1; 8 bases fit TRBD1. This CDR3 has 13 amino acids. V trimming: 6 bases; J trimming: 4 bases; junction bases outside the gene matches: 4. Germline-derived CDR1 and CDR2 are MDHEN and SYDVKM.